The 32 T cell receptor beta chains listed next were all sequenced from one sample in a study of cytomegalovirus exposure and HLA in healthy donors. The PCR ran on 60 Vbeta and 13 Jbeta primers. This table comes from immunoSEQ multiplex PCR, and its TCRdb copy is limited to in-frame clones, with some not included. The repertoire consists of around 80,000 clones, with 62% occurring once and the leading ten covering about 4.2%. Sequenced material: PBMCs. These receptor sequences come from a male donor in good health and CMV-seropositive.

The table lists this clone with a count of one. The rearrangement uses TRBV7-9 and TRBJ2-2; a weak D match, TRBD2 (5 bases). The germline gives CDR1 SEHNR, CDR2 FQNEAQ (reference sequence). The CDR3 loop spans 16 amino acids. The V gene lost 6 bases and the J gene lost 3 bases, with 17 bases spanning the gap. Written as DNA, the CDR3 is TGTGCCAGCAGTTTGGACTTCCACACCTACACCGGGGAGCTGTTTTTT. Amino acid sequence: CASSLDFHTYTGELFF.

This chain uses TRBV29-1 with TRBJ2-7, with TRBD2 identical over 10 bases. The germline CDR1 and CDR2 sequences are SQVTM and ANQGSEA. This CDR3 is 14 amino acids long. V gave up 0 bases and J gave up 9 bases; unmatched junction bases: 8. The DNA for the CDR3 is TGCAGCGTTGAAGATCAGAGACTAGCGGGCGGGCAGTACTTC. Its protein is CSVEDQRLAGGQYF.

The chain has TRBV5-1 and TRBJ2-7, with TRBD2 matching over 8 bases. V trimming: 0 bases; J trimming: 3 bases; junction bases outside the gene matches: 20. This CDR3 is built from 20 residues. From germline, CDR1 is SGHRS and CDR2 YFSETQ. The CDR3 DNA follows: TGCGCCAGCAGCTTGGGACCCCAGATCAGCGGGAGAAGGAGCGGCTACGAGCAGTACTTC. Translation: CASSLGPQISGRRSGYEQYF.

This clone was counted once. A junction boundary mismatches the germline segment, possibly from a read error. V gene TRBV30 combines with J gene TRBJ1-2; D might be TRBD1 (5 bases). This CDR3 has 14 amino acids. Germline V gives CDR1 GTSNPN, CDR2 SVGIG (reference sequence). The chain's CDR3 is CAWSVRREGNGYPF. In DNA, the CDR3 is TGTGCCTGGAGTGTACGCAGGGAGGGAAATGGCTACCCCTTC.

DNA for the CDR3: TGTGCCAGCAGTGATTCAGGGACTACTGAAGCTTTCTTT. This encodes CASSDSGTTEAFF. V usage is TRBV6-4 and J usage is TRBJ1-1; D possibly corresponds to TRBD1 (5 bases). Germline CDR1 is MRHNA and CDR2 is SNTAGT. The CDR3 extends over 13 amino acids. Trimming stripped 3 bases from V and 5 bases from J, with 10 bases between.

A word on this clone: Other DNA sequences in this sample translate to the same CDR3. The chain joins TRBV7-2 to TRBJ2-1, with D possibly being TRBD1 (6 bases). The CDR3 length is 15 residues. Trimming removed 2 bases at V and 0 bases at J, with 8 bases between. Germline V gene sequence: CDR1 SGHTA, CDR2 FQGNSA. The CDR3 DNA follows: TGTGCCAGCAGCTTAACAGGGAGCTCCTACAATGAGCAGTTCTTC. As protein: CASSLTGSSYNEQFF.

This clone was found a few times. The chain employs TRBV7-6 and TRBJ1-1; D not resolved. Germline values: CDR1 SGHVS, CDR2 FNYEAQ. V was cut by 5 bases and J by 5 bases, with 21 bases left in between. The CDR3 length is 16 residues. In DNA, the CDR3 is TGTGCCAGCAGCCGTAGGCCCCTGGAGGGCAGAACTGAAGCTTTCTTT. This translates into CASSRRPLEGRTEAFF.

This rearrangement joins TRBV5-1 to TRBJ2-5; 10 positions match TRBD1. Germline assignment: CDR1 SGHRS and CDR2 YFSETQ. The CDR3 loop spans 16 amino acids. V lost 3 bases, J lost 2 bases, and 7 bases stayed unmatched. The CDR3 DNA follows: TGCGCCAGCAGCTCAGGGACAGGGGCGAGTCAAGAGACCCAGTACTTC. It encodes CASSSGTGASQETQYF.

V gene TRBV30 combines with J gene TRBJ2-7; a weak D match, TRBD2 (5 bases). Trimming removed 3 bases at V and 0 bases at J, with 6 bases between. Per the germline V gene, CDR1 is GTSNPN and CDR2 is SVGIG (reference sequence). The CDR3 is made up of 12 amino acids. This chain's CDR3 is CAWRGSSYEQYF. Written as DNA, the CDR3 is TGTGCCTGGAGAGGGAGCTCCTACGAGCAGTACTTC.

The chain is built from TRBV6-1 and TRBJ1-1, with a possible D match to TRBD1 (5 bases). The germline gives CDR1 MNHNS, CDR2 SASEGT. The CDR3 has 14 residues. With 4 bases removed from V and 0 bases from J, the gap between germline ends came to 9 bases. Here the CDR3 reads CASSVAGMNTEAFF. The CDR3 DNA follows: TGTGCCAGCAGTGTGGCAGGGATGAACACTGAAGCTTTCTTT.

The chain carries TRBV5-4 and TRBJ2-7, with TRBD2 matching 10 bases. Germline V lookup: CDR1 SGHNT, CDR2 YYREEE (reference sequence). This CDR3 is built from 15 residues. Trimming took 0 bases from V and 3 from J; bases not matched to a gene: 3. The CDR3 DNA reads TGTGCCAGCAGCTTGGATACTAGCGGGATCTACGAGCAGTACTTC. It encodes CASSLDTSGIYEQYF.

Of note for this clone: One junction end does not reproduce the germline sequence, and a read error may be involved. The V and J genes are TRBV30 and TRBJ1-2, with 12 bases that match TRBD1. In germline, CDR1 is GTSNPN, CDR2 SVGIG (reference sequence). This CDR3 comprises 13 residues. CDR3 sequence (DNA): TGTGCCTGGAGTGTAGGGACAGGGGGCAGCTACCCCTTC. Amino acid sequence: CAWSVGTGGSYPF.

The V and J genes are TRBV7-8 and TRBJ2-7; 7 nucleotides match TRBD1. There are 15 residues in the CDR3. V gave up 5 bases and J gave up 3 bases; unmatched junction bases: 10. Germline-derived CDR1 and CDR2 are SGHVS and FQNEAQ. As DNA, the CDR3 is TGTGCCAGCAGCATAACCGGGACAGTCAGCTACGAGCAGTACTTC. Translating it yields CASSITGTVSYEQYF.

V gene TRBV6-1 combines with J gene TRBJ1-2; 7 positions agree with TRBD1. With 7 bases clipped from V and 4 bases from J, the junction kept 9 bases outside the gene matches. CDR1 is MNHNS and CDR2 is SASEGT in the germline V gene. The CDR3 sequence is 14 residues long. The CDR3 here is CASTGRGAFYGYTF. CDR3 in DNA: TGTGCCAGCACGGGCAGGGGGGCCTTCTATGGCTACACCTTC.

The V call is TRBV10-3, the J call TRBJ2-1, with TRBD2 as a possible D gene (6 bases). Trimming cost V 6 bases and J 5 bases, with 8 bases left between them. The CDR3 extends over 12 amino acids. Germline CDR1 is ENHRY and CDR2 is SYGVKD. This CDR3 is CAIRGGDNEQFF. CDR3 nucleotide sequence: TGTGCCATCAGAGGAGGGGACAATGAGCAGTTCTTC.

This clone was seen once. The CDR3 coding sequence is TGTGCCAGCAGTTTATCGACAGCAGATACGCAGTATTTT. Translation: CASSLSTADTQYF. The chain uses TRBV27 and TRBJ2-3; a weak D match, TRBD1 (5 bases). V was shortened by 0 bases and J by 4 bases, with 5 bases between the two germline ends. Germline values: CDR1 MNHEY, CDR2 SMNVEV (reference sequence). The length of the CDR3 is 13 residues.

The chain employs TRBV7-2 and TRBJ2-4, with TRBD1 matching over 8 bases. CDR1 is SGHTA and CDR2 is FQGNSA in the germline V gene. V dropped 5 bases and J dropped 0; count of bases not matched to a gene: 9. The CDR3 length is 17 residues. The CDR3 DNA is TGTGCCAGCAGCGCGCGACAGGGGATACTAGCCAAAAACATTCAGTACTTC. It encodes CASSARQGILAKNIQYF. Based on the CDR3 plus reference TRBV7-2 and TRBJ2-4, the full variable domain is GAGVSQSPSNKVTEKGKDVELRCDPISGHTALYWYRQSLGQGLEFLIYFQGNSAPDKSGLPSDRFSAERTGGSVSTLTIQRTQQEDSAVYLCASSARQGILAKNIQYFGAGTRLSVL.

This chain joins TRBV6-5 and TRBJ1-3, with 9 bases that match TRBD1. CDR3 size: 15 residues. Germline CDR1 MNHEY, CDR2 SVGAGI. V lost 6 bases to trimming and J lost 4 bases; unmatched junction nucleotides: 7. CDR3 sequence reads: CASSRDRVEGNTIYF. DNA for the CDR3: TGTGCCAGCAGCCGGGACAGGGTTGAAGGAAACACCATATATTTT.

This clone was observed a handful of times. The rearrangement uses TRBV7-8 and TRBJ1-3, with D perhaps matching TRBD1 (5 bases). CDR1 and CDR2 from the germline V gene are SGHVS and FQNEAQ. Trimming cost V 4 bases and J 0 bases, with 10 bases left between them. The CDR3 is made up of 15 amino acids. The CDR3 DNA sequence: TGTGCCAGCAGCTCAGACAGCCTCTCTGGAAACACCATATATTTT. As protein: CASSSDSLSGNTIYF.

This chain uses TRBV7-6 with TRBJ2-5; D possibly corresponds to TRBD1 (5 bases). The CDR3 covers 14 residues. The germline gives CDR1 SGHVS, CDR2 FNYEAQ. The ends were cut back, 2 bases at V and 5 bases at J, with 12 bases in the middle. For the CDR3, the DNA is TGTGCCAGCAGCTTACCACAGGTCTCGGAGACCCAGTACTTC. As protein: CASSLPQVSETQYF.

This clone has a handful of counts. This sequence joins TRBV28 and TRBJ2-4; TRBD1 might be the D (5 bases). This CDR3 has 13 amino acids. From germline, CDR1 is MDHEN and CDR2 SYDVKM. V was cut by 7 bases and J by 3 bases, with 10 bases left in between. The CDR3 reads CASNPGIKNIQYF. The DNA of the CDR3 is TGTGCCAGCAACCCAGGGATCAAAAACATTCAGTACTTC.

The chain employs TRBV29-1 and TRBJ1-1; a possible D gene is TRBD1 (6 bases). This CDR3 is built from 17 residues. Trimming removed 5 bases from V and 6 bases from J, with 28 bases in between. The germline CDR1 and CDR2 sequences are SQVTM and ANQGSEA. In nucleotides, the CDR3 is TGCAGCGTTAATGAGCCTCATTCGGGACACTCGAGGGCTGAAGCTTTCTTT. It yields the protein CSVNEPHSGHSRAEAFF.

The chain has TRBV7-3 and TRBJ1-1, with 8 bases matching TRBD1. CDR3 length: 15 amino acids. Germline CDR1 is SGHTA and CDR2 is FQGTGA. The ends lost 5 bases at V and 4 bases at J; junction bases unmatched: 9. The CDR3 sequence is CASSRSGGAGTEAFF. CDR3 coding DNA: TGTGCCAGCAGCAGATCAGGGGGCGCGGGCACTGAAGCTTTCTTT.

The CDR3 bases are TGTGCCAGCGGACTAGCGGGAGGGGAGGGCGAGCAGTACTTC. Its translation: CASGLAGGEGEQYF. The chain links TRBV6-6 to TRBJ2-7; TRBD2 agrees at 15 bases. This CDR3 is 14 amino acids long. V was clipped by 8 bases and J by 6 bases; unmatched bases: 5. Germline V lookup: CDR1 MNHNY, CDR2 SVGAGI (reference sequence).

This chain connects TRBV11-1 to TRBJ1-2; no definite D call. V was cut by 5 bases and J by 6 bases, with 13 bases left in between. The CDR3 is 13 amino acids. In germline, CDR1 is SGHAT, CDR2 FQDESV (reference sequence). The CDR3 is CASSRRSGDGYTF. The CDR3 DNA reads as TGTGCCAGCAGCCGGAGGTCAGGTGATGGCTACACCTTC.

This CDR3 is CASSWTAPYF. CDR3 coding DNA: TGTGCCAGCAGCTGGACAGCTCCGTACTTC. J is TRBJ2-7 and V is TRBV7-3, with D possibly being TRBD1 (6 bases). CDR3 length equals 10 residues. V was pared by 4 bases and J by 12 bases, with 10 bases between. The V gene's germline CDR1 is SGHTA and CDR2 FQGTGA. Supplemented by reference TRBV7-3 and TRBJ2-7, the full variable domain reads GAGVSQTPSNKVTEKGKYVELRCDPISGHTALYWYRQSLGQGPEFLIYFQGTGAADDSGLPNDRFFAVRPEGSVSTLKIQRTERGDSAVYLCASSWTAPYFGPGTRLTVT.

V is TRBV6-5 and J is TRBJ2-1; D may be TRBD1 (5 bases). This CDR3 region has 11 residues. Germline values: CDR1 MNHEY, CDR2 SVGAGI. With 7 bases removed from V and 7 bases from J, the gap between germline ends came to 8 bases. The CDR3 here is CASTQGNEQFF. CDR3 nucleotides: TGTGCCAGCACTCAGGGAAATGAGCAGTTCTTC.

The chain has TRBV11-2 and TRBJ2-5; 11 bases are shared with TRBD2. The CDR3 length is 17 residues. V shed 3 bases and J 1 base; nucleotides not matched to a gene: 7. Looked up from germline, CDR1 is SGHAT and CDR2 is FQNNGV. The CDR3 DNA reads as TGTGCCAGCAGCTTCGAAATAGCGGGGGGGAGCCAAGAGACCCAGTACTTC. Its protein is CASSFEIAGGSQETQYF.

The V gene is TRBV19, the J gene TRBJ2-2, with TRBD2 identical over 16 bases. The V gene end was trimmed by 7 bases and the J gene end by 4 bases; junction bases not matched to a gene: 6. Per germline, CDR1 LNHDA and CDR2 SQIVND (reference sequence). The CDR3 has 17 residues. The CDR3 DNA reads as TGTGCCAGTAAGGGACTAGCGGGAGGGCCGGGCACCGGGGAGCTGTTTTTT. Protein sequence: CASKGLAGGPGTGELFF.

V and J are TRBV5-1 and TRBJ2-3, with TRBD2 matching 9 bases. CDR1 is SGHRS and CDR2 is YFSETQ in the germline V gene. J gave up 4 bases and V 2 bases, and 5 bases lay outside the gene matches. CDR3 length: 15 residues. The CDR3 DNA reads TGCGCCAGCAGCTTCTATAGCGGGAGTCCAGATACGCAGTATTTT. As protein: CASSFYSGSPDTQYF. The complete variable domain, with remaining parts taken from reference TRBV5-1 and TRBJ2-3, reads KAGVTQTPRYLIKTRGQQVTLSCSPISGHRSVSWYQQTPGQGLQFLFEYFSETQRNKGNFPGRFSGRQFSNSRSEMNVSTLELGDSALYLCASSFYSGSPDTQYFGPGTRLTVL.

The chain joins TRBV18 to TRBJ2-3; 8 bases agree with TRBD2. The V gene end was trimmed by 0 bases and the J gene end by 1 base; junction bases not matched to a gene: 3. Germline loops: CDR1 KGHSH, CDR2 LQKENI. This CDR3 is built from 16 residues. The CDR3 sequence: CASSPPNSGGTDTQYF. Written as DNA, the CDR3 is TGTGCCAGCTCACCACCCAATAGCGGGGGCACAGATACGCAGTATTTT.

The genes are TRBV7-9 and TRBJ1-2; 11 nucleotides agree with TRBD1. The germline CDR1 and CDR2 sequences are SEHNR and FQNEAQ (reference sequence). V was pared by 5 bases and J by 6 bases, with 11 bases of the junction left unmatched. This CDR3 has 16 residues. The CDR3 nucleotides read TGTGCCAGCAGCCCAGCCCTGGGACAGGGGGAAAATGGCTACACCTTC. Protein sequence: CASSPALGQGENGYTF.